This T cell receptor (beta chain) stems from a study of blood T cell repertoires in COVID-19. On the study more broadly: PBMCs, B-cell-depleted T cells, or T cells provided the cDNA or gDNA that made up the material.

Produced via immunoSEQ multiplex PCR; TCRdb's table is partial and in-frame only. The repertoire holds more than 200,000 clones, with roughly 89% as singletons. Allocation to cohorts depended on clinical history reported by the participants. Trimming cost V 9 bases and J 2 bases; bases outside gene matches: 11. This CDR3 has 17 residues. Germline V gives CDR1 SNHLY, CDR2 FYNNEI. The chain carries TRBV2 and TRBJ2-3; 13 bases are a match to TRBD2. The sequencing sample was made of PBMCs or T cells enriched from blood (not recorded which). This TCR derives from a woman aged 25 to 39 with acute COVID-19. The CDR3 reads CARMSGTSGAYTDTQYF. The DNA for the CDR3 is TGTGCCAGGATGTCCGGGACTAGCGGGGCCTACACAGATACGCAGTATTTT.